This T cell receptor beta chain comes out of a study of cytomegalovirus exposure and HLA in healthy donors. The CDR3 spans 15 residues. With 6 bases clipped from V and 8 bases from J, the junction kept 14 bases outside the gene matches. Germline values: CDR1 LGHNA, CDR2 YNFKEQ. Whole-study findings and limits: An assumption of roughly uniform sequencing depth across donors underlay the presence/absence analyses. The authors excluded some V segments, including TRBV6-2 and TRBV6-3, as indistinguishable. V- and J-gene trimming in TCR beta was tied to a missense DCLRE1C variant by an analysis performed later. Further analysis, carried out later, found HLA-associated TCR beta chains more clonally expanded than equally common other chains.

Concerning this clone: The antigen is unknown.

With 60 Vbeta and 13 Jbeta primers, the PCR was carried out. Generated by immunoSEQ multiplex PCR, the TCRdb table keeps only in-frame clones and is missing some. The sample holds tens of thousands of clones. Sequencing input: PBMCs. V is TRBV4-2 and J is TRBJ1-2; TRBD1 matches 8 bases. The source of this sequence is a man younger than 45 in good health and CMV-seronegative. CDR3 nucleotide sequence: TGTGCCAGCAGGAAAAGGGGACAGGACTATGGCGGCTACACCTTC. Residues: CASRKRGQDYGGYTF.